Below are 29 T cell receptor beta chains sequenced from a single sample in a study of cytomegalovirus exposure and HLA in healthy donors. In the PCR, 60 Vbeta and 13 Jbeta primers were used. Clones were sequenced by immunoSEQ multiplex PCR, and TCRdb holds only the in-frame ones, with some missing. The sample consists of 200,000 to 250,000 clones, approximately 80% of them appearing once. Sequenced input: PBMCs. Every receptor here comes from a boy aged 2 to 9 in good health and CMV-seronegative.

The chain recombines TRBV6-5 with TRBJ1-6, with D maybe TRBD1 (6 bases). V lost 8 bases to trimming and J lost 9 bases, with 17 bases between them. Germline V gives CDR1 MNHEY, CDR2 SVGAGI. This CDR3 has 14 residues. CDR3 nucleotide sequence: TGTGCCAGCCGAAGGGACAACGGTCCTTCACCCCTCCACTTT. Residues: CASRRDNGPSPLHF.

The rearrangement joins TRBV5-1 to TRBJ2-7; 7 bases line up with TRBD2. Germline loops: CDR1 SGHRS, CDR2 YFSETQ. This CDR3 is 18 amino acids long. V gave up 0 bases and J gave up 6 bases; unmatched junction bases: 18. The CDR3 sequence is CASSLAGSLLAGDSEQYF. The DNA for the CDR3 is TGCGCCAGCAGCTTGGCCGGGTCCCTACTGGCGGGAGATTCCGAGCAGTACTTC.

This clone occurred a few times. The chain has TRBV4-1 and TRBJ1-5; the match to TRBD1 covers 7 bases. The trim removed 0 bases at V and 7 bases at J, leaving 6 bases unmatched. The length of the CDR3 is 15 residues. Germline-derived CDR1 and CDR2 are MGHRA and YSYEKL. The CDR3 region is CASSQDGAGGQPQHF. The CDR3 bases are TGCGCCAGCAGCCAAGACGGGGCAGGGGGGCAGCCCCAGCATTTT.

This sequence joins TRBV11-2 and TRBJ2-1; 11 nucleotides line up with TRBD2. V lost 5 bases, J lost 7 bases, and 10 bases stayed unmatched. The CDR3 sequence is 16 residues long. Germline V lookup: CDR1 SGHAT, CDR2 FQNNGV. The CDR3 loop reads CASSGGPGLAVNEQFF. The DNA for the CDR3 is TGTGCCAGCAGCGGGGGACCGGGACTAGCGGTTAATGAGCAGTTCTTC.

V usage is TRBV7-2 and J usage is TRBJ2-3; 12 bases fit TRBD2. In germline, CDR1 is SGHTA, CDR2 FQGNSA. This CDR3 spans 16 amino acids. Trimming removed 5 bases from V and 1 base from J; junction bases left unmatched: 4. The CDR3 is CASSTRLAGGTDTQYF. CDR3 coding DNA: TGTGCCAGCAGCACAAGACTAGCGGGAGGCACAGATACGCAGTATTTT.

The chain employs TRBV29-1 and TRBJ2-2; TRBD1 agrees at 7 bases. The CDR3 is 16 amino acids. J lost 2 bases, V lost 2 bases, and 8 bases had no gene match. The V gene's germline CDR1 is SQVTM and CDR2 ANQGSEA. The chain's CDR3 is CSVEYLGTANTGELFF. CDR3 nucleotides: TGCAGCGTTGAATATTTAGGGACAGCCAACACCGGGGAGCTGTTTTTT.

J is TRBJ1-1 and V is TRBV5-1; D remains unclear. The CDR3 sequence is 14 residues long. With 4 bases removed from V and 1 base from J, the gap between germline ends came to 11 bases. CDR1 is SGHRS and CDR2 is YFSETQ in the germline V gene. For the CDR3, the DNA is TGCGCCAGCAGCCCCGGGATGAGGAACACTGAAGCTTTCTTT. Its translation: CASSPGMRNTEAFF. Together with reference TRBV5-1 and TRBJ1-1, the CDR3 gives the full variable domain: KAGVTQTPRYLIKTRGQQVTLSCSPISGHRSVSWYQQTPGQGLQFLFEYFSETQRNKGNFPGRFSGRQFSNSRSEMNVSTLELGDSALYLCASSPGMRNTEAFFGQGTRLTVV.

This rearrangement joins TRBV19 to TRBJ2-3; D is possibly TRBD2 (6 bases). This CDR3 contains 17 residues. Per germline, CDR1 LNHDA and CDR2 SQIVND (reference sequence). Trimming stripped 3 bases from V and 3 bases from J, with 19 bases between. CDR3 DNA sequence: TGTGCCAGTAGTATTAGAGGTGGAAGCGGAGGGACAGATACGCAGTATTTT. This translates into CASSIRGGSGGTDTQYF.

A few counts support this clone. V gene TRBV5-1 combines with J gene TRBJ1-3, with D uncertain. Trimming removed 6 bases at V and 0 bases at J, with 10 bases between. This CDR3 has 14 amino acids. Germline CDR1 SGHRS, CDR2 YFSETQ. The CDR3 sequence: CASIRRPSGNTIYF. CDR3 in DNA: TGCGCCAGCATCAGGAGGCCCTCTGGAAACACCATATATTTT. The full variable domain, completed using reference TRBV5-1 and TRBJ1-3, is KAGVTQTPRYLIKTRGQQVTLSCSPISGHRSVSWYQQTPGQGLQFLFEYFSETQRNKGNFPGRFSGRQFSNSRSEMNVSTLELGDSALYLCASIRRPSGNTIYFGEGSWLTVV.

The chain links TRBV11-3 to TRBJ2-1, with D possibly TRBD2 on 5 matching bases. V dropped 1 base and J dropped 8 bases, with 9 bases sitting between them. The CDR3 has 13 amino acids. The V gene's germline CDR1 is SGHNT and CDR2 YENEEA. Here the CDR3 DNA reads TGTGCCAGCAGCTTAGGTTTGCGGGATGAGCAGTTCTTC. Translating it yields CASSLGLRDEQFF.

J is TRBJ2-3 and V is TRBV9; TRBD2 matches at 16 bases. V dropped 3 bases and J dropped 2; count of bases not matched to a gene: 3. The CDR3 covers 17 residues. CDR1 SGDLS and CDR2 YYNGEE come from the germline V gene. The CDR3 is CASSAGTSGGVTDTQYF. The CDR3 DNA reads as TGTGCCAGCAGCGCCGGGACTAGCGGGGGGGTCACAGATACGCAGTATTTT.

The CDR3 loop is CASSLFLSPGANVLTF. CDR3 in DNA: TGTGCCAGCTCACTGTTCCTTTCCCCTGGGGCCAACGTCCTGACTTTC. The chain links TRBV18 to TRBJ2-6; no reliable D call. CDR3 length: 16 amino acids. CDR1 and CDR2 (germline): KGHSH, LQKENI. Trimming removed 4 bases from V and 2 bases from J, with 12 bases in between.

A few counts support this clone. The gene calls are TRBV2 and TRBJ1-5; tentatively, D is TRBD1 (5 bases). Trimming pared 8 bases from V and 7 bases from J, leaving 15 bases between. This CDR3 is 13 amino acids long. The germline gives CDR1 SNHLY, CDR2 FYNNEI. CDR3 residues: CASSGVRKQPQHF. The CDR3 nucleotides are TGTGCCAGCTCGGGGGTGCGGAAACAGCCCCAGCATTTT.

The V gene is TRBV30, the J gene TRBJ1-3; D is undetermined. Germline V CDR1 and CDR2: GTSNPN, SVGIG (reference sequence). The CDR3 spans 14 residues. The V gene lost 0 bases and the J gene lost 0 bases, with 6 bases spanning the gap. The CDR3: CAWSVSGSGNTIYF. DNA for the CDR3: TGTGCCTGGAGTGTATCAGGCTCTGGAAACACCATATATTTT.

The genes are TRBV6-1 and TRBJ2-1; D is possibly TRBD2 (6 bases). V was pared by 3 bases and J by 8 bases, with 23 bases between. Germline lookup yields CDR1 MNHNS and CDR2 SASEGT. There are 17 residues in the CDR3. CDR3 DNA sequence: TGTGCCAGCAGTGACCTCGGAGGGAAAGGTAGCCGGGATGAGCAGTTCTTC. Its translation is CASSDLGGKGSRDEQFF.

This clone was detected a few times. This rearrangement joins TRBV4-2 to TRBJ1-1, with D uncertain. The germline V gene encodes CDR1 LGHNA and CDR2 YNFKEQ. The CDR3 totals 15 residues. Trimming cost V 0 bases and J 1 base, with 9 bases left between them. The CDR3 region is CASSQETFTNTEAFF. The CDR3 coding sequence is TGTGCCAGCAGCCAAGAGACTTTTACGAACACTGAAGCTTTCTTT.

The J gene is TRBJ1-5, the V gene TRBV27; 8 bases match TRBD1. The CDR3 extends over 17 amino acids. Germline assignment: CDR1 MNHEY and CDR2 SMNVEV (reference sequence). Losses at the gene ends were 1 base for V and 2 bases for J; bases not matched to a gene: 7. CDR3 loop: CASSLFGQGFGNQPQHF. CDR3 nucleotide sequence: TGTGCCAGCAGTTTATTCGGACAGGGTTTTGGCAATCAGCCCCAGCATTTT.

CDR3: CASSIDISGTFFSEAFF. The CDR3 bases are TGTGCCAGTAGTATAGATATATCCGGGACATTCTTCTCAGAAGCTTTCTTT. The chain joins TRBV19 to TRBJ1-1, with D tentatively TRBD1 (6 bases). The CDR3 covers 17 residues. Germline CDR1 and CDR2: LNHDA and SQIVND (reference sequence). V shed 0 bases and J shed 8 bases, with 22 bases lying between them.

The rearrangement uses TRBV19 and TRBJ2-7; a possible D gene is TRBD1 (6 bases). The V and J ends lost 5 bases and 9 bases respectively, with 14 bases between them. The CDR3 loop spans 12 amino acids. Germline V gene data show CDR1 as LNHDA and CDR2 as SQIVND (reference sequence). The CDR3 bases are TGTGCCAGTAGTCACAGGGAGCGGCGGCAGTACTTC. Its translation is CASSHRERRQYF.

The CDR3 protein is CASTISTTAGVGSGYTF. DNA of the CDR3: TGTGCCAGTACCATCTCGACCACGGCCGGGGTTGGCTCTGGCTACACCTTC. The rearrangement uses TRBV19 and TRBJ1-2, with D hard to call. The CDR3 runs 17 residues. Per the germline V gene, CDR1 is LNHDA and CDR2 is SQIVND (reference sequence). The V end was cut by 7 bases, the J end by 7 bases, with 28 bases between.

The chain is built from TRBV7-2 and TRBJ1-1; D is perhaps TRBD1 (5 bases). In germline, CDR1 is SGHTA, CDR2 FQGNSA. The CDR3 totals 13 residues. The germline V and J ends were trimmed by 5 bases and 8 bases, with 15 bases remaining between them. The CDR3 is CASSPPTRTEAFF. The CDR3 DNA sequence: TGTGCCAGCAGCCCGCCCACCCGGACAGAAGCTTTCTTT.

The table lists this clone with a count of one. The chain employs TRBV10-2 and TRBJ2-7, with D possibly being TRBD1 (6 bases). Germline V gene sequence: CDR1 WSHSY, CDR2 SAAADI. V was trimmed by 5 bases and J by 12 bases, leaving 20 bases between them. The CDR3 is 13 residues long. The CDR3 loop reads CASSKDRDLFVYF. The CDR3 nucleotides read TGCGCCAGCAGTAAGGACAGAGACTTATTCGTGTACTTC.

V gene TRBV6-1 combines with J gene TRBJ2-5, with D possibly being TRBD1 (5 bases). This CDR3 is 13 amino acids long. Trimming took 7 bases from V and 0 from J, leaving 9 bases between them. In germline, CDR1 is MNHNS, CDR2 SASEGT. CDR3 sequence: CASNRRDQETQYF. CDR3 nucleotides: TGTGCCAGCAATCGCAGGGACCAAGAGACCCAGTACTTC.

V and J are TRBV19 and TRBJ1-6, with 8 bases that match TRBD1. CDR3 length: 15 residues. The V gene's germline CDR1 is LNHDA and CDR2 SQIVND (reference sequence). Trimming cost V 7 bases and J 10 bases; bases outside gene matches: 12. DNA of the CDR3: TGTGCCAGTAAACCGACAGGGGAATTGTCCTCACCCCTCCACTTT. This encodes CASKPTGELSSPLHF. The full variable domain, with the rest looked up from reference TRBV19 and TRBJ1-6, is DGGITQSPKYLFRKEGQNVTLSCEQNLNHDAMYWYRQDPGQGLRLIYYSQIVNDFQKGDIAEGYSVSREKKESFPLTVTSAQKNPTAFYLCASKPTGELSSPLHFGNGTRLTVT.

The genes are TRBV19 and TRBJ2-1; 8 bases map to TRBD2. The CDR3 runs to 15 residues. Trimming cost V 4 bases and J 0 bases; bases outside gene matches: 2. The germline gives CDR1 LNHDA, CDR2 SQIVND (reference sequence). The CDR3 sequence: CASSSGGYSYNEQFF. Written as DNA, the CDR3 is TGTGCCAGTAGTAGCGGGGGGTACTCCTACAATGAGCAGTTCTTC.

This clone appeared a few times. The rearrangement uses TRBV2 and TRBJ1-5, with 8 bases aligning to TRBD1. The J segment lost 6 bases and the V segment lost 9 bases, leaving 7 bases of the junction unmatched. Germline CDR1 SNHLY, CDR2 FYNNEI. This CDR3 is 13 amino acids long. The CDR3 DNA reads as TGTGCCAGTAAAGGACAGGGTGCTCAGCCCCAGCATTTT. Translating it yields CASKGQGAQPQHF.

Worth noting for this clone: The junction departs from the called germline gene at one end, perhaps through a read error. The rearrangement uses TRBV4-2 and TRBJ1-2, with unresolved D. Germline CDR1 is LGHNA and CDR2 is YNFKEQ. The CDR3 is 16 amino acids. The CDR3 protein is CASGQDWSQHNYGYTF. The CDR3, as DNA: TGTGCCAGCGGCCAAGATTGGAGCCAGCATAACTATGGCTACACCTTC.

The V call is TRBV6-7, the J call TRBJ1-5; TRBD1 might be the D (6 bases). TRBV6-7 is treated as an ORF (open reading frame) with a function not yet certain. The CDR3 is 12 amino acids. V dropped 5 bases and J dropped 6 bases, with 8 bases sitting between them. The CDR3 bases are TGTGCCAGCAGTGGGGGGGCTCAGCCCCAGCATTTT. Translated: CASSGGAQPQHF.

DNA of the CDR3: TGTGCCAGCAGCGGAACAGGGATGAACACTGAAGCTTTCTTT. Residues: CASSGTGMNTEAFF. The chain employs TRBV9 and TRBJ1-1; D possibly corresponds to TRBD1 (6 bases). The CDR3 is 14 residues long. Trimming removed 3 bases at V and 0 bases at J, with 9 bases between. Germline V lookup: CDR1 SGDLS, CDR2 YYNGEE.